A single sample gave rise to the 7 T cell receptor beta chains below, sequenced in a study of blood T cell repertoires in COVID-19. Profiled with immunoSEQ multiplex PCR; TCRdb holds only in-frame clones, not every one. The profile covers tens of thousands of clones, with roughly 86% appearing a single time and approximately 7.9% taken by the ten largest. Sequencing was done on a sample of peripheral blood. These receptor sequences come from a man aged 55 to 69 with COVID-19, enrolled during active disease.

The chain's CDR3 is CASSRQQSNTEAFF. DNA for the CDR3: TGTGCCAGCAGCCGACAGCAGTCGAACACTGAAGCTTTCTTT. The V call is TRBV11-2, the J call TRBJ1-1, with a weak D call TRBD1 (5 bases). The CDR3 runs 14 residues. Germline CDR1 is SGHAT and CDR2 is FQNNGV. V lost 5 bases and J lost 1, with 11 bases in between.

This clone was seen just once. V gene TRBV11-2 combines with J gene TRBJ2-1; TRBD2 matches 12 bases. The V gene end was trimmed by 4 bases and the J gene end by 5 bases; junction bases not matched to a gene: 9. There are 17 residues in the CDR3. CDR1 is SGHAT, CDR2 FQNNGV, per germline. In DNA form, the CDR3 reads TGTGCCAGCAGCTCTCAGACTAGCGGGAGCCTCCACAATGAGCAGTTCTTC. Translation: CASSSQTSGSLHNEQFF.

V usage is TRBV7-3 and J usage is TRBJ2-2; 9 bases are shared with TRBD2. Trimming at V came to 7 bases and at J to 6 bases, leaving 12 bases not matched to a gene. Germline V CDR1 and CDR2: SGHTA, FQGTGA. The CDR3 is 16 amino acids. The DNA for the CDR3 is TGTGCCAGCAACCCAGCGTTGCGGGAGGGCCCCGGGGAGCTGTTTTTT. It translates to CASNPALREGPGELFF.

This clone was seen only a few times. The chain uses TRBV11-3 and TRBJ2-7, with TRBD1 matching 9 bases. Per germline, CDR1 SGHNT and CDR2 YENEEA. The CDR3 has 15 amino acids. J lost 3 bases, V lost 5 bases, and 8 bases had no gene match. This chain's CDR3 is CASSISGTGLYEQYF. DNA for the CDR3: TGTGCCAGCAGCATTTCCGGGACAGGGCTCTACGAGCAGTACTTC.

The chain links TRBV2 to TRBJ2-6, with no clear D. This CDR3 is 15 amino acids long. V shed 4 bases and J shed 0 bases, with 7 bases lying between them. Per the germline V gene, CDR1 is SNHLY and CDR2 is FYNNEI. DNA for the CDR3: TGTGCCAGCAGTGTAAGGAGCTCTGGGGCCAACGTCCTGACTTTC. It translates to CASSVRSSGANVLTF.

The rearrangement uses TRBV10-1 and TRBJ2-1; 9 bases line up with TRBD2. The CDR3 spans 13 residues. Germline trimming cut 4 bases from V and 9 bases from J; bases unmatched to any gene: 4. The germline V gene encodes CDR1 WNHNN and CDR2 SYGVQD (reference sequence). The CDR3 DNA is TGCGCCAGCAGTGGGGCGGGAGGGGGTGAGCAGTTCTTC. It codes for CASSGAGGGEQFF.

The chain is built from TRBV3-1 (or the pseudogene TRBV3-2) and TRBJ2-5, with D unresolved. The germline gives CDR1 LGHDT, CDR2 YNNKEL (reference sequence). The CDR3 is 13 amino acids. With 1 base removed from V and 4 bases from J, the gap between germline ends came to 7 bases. The CDR3 coding sequence is TGTGCCAGCAGCCAAGCTACCGTAGAGACCCAGTACTTC. Protein product: CASSQATVETQYF.